Listed below are T cell receptor beta chains from one sample, sequenced in a study of cytomegalovirus exposure and HLA in healthy donors. The assay was immunoSEQ multiplex PCR, and TCRdb's table has in-frame clones only and misses some. The table has approximately 150,000 clones, about 70% seen once; the top ten hold about 10%. The sequencing input was PBMCs. The receptors were sampled from a man aged 25 to 40 in good health and CMV-seropositive. Each CDR3 is given with its conserved first and last residue. Each record gives: D gene, V gene, J gene, clone size, CDR3 protein, CDR3 DNA. A D gene is named only where the DNA matches it firmly. Only some rows state a clone size, as once, few, many or a class for expanded clones.

-,TRBV11-3,TRBJ2-1,few,CASSLDAQEGRDIINEQFF,TGTGCCAGCAGCTTAGATGCCCAGGAGGGCAGGGATATTATTAATGAGCAGTTCTTC
-,TRBV14,TRBJ2-5,-,CASSQDLGGQDAETQYF,TGTGCCAGCAGCCAAGACTTAGGAGGCCAGGATGCGGAGACCCAGTACTTC
TRBD1,TRBV5-1,TRBJ2-3,-,CASSLDRGFTDTQYF,TGCGCCAGCAGCTTGGACAGGGGCTTCACAGATACGCAGTATTTT
-,TRBV6-1,TRBJ1-5,few,CASSEQGTSYDPQHF,TGTGCCAGCAGTGAACAGGGTACCAGCTATGATCCCCAGCATTTT
TRBD2,TRBV28,TRBJ2-1,-,CASSFATSGRVEQFF,TGTGCCAGCAGTTTCGCTACTAGCGGGAGAGTTGAGCAGTTCTTC
-,TRBV10-1,TRBJ2-3,-,CASSDAVGSGTDTQYF,TGCGCCAGCAGTGATGCGGTGGGTAGCGGCACAGATACGCAGTATTTT
-,TRBV7-9,TRBJ1-2,few,CASSAVQGRQNYGYTF,TGTGCCAGCAGCGCCGTTCAGGGGCGTCAAAACTATGGCTACACCTTC
TRBD1,TRBV27,TRBJ2-7,few,CASSLRGSYEQYF,TGTGCCAGCAGCCTCAGGGGGTCATACGAGCAGTACTTC
-,TRBV5-1,TRBJ1-4,-,CASSLAVNEKLFF,TGCGCCAGCAGCTTGGCCGTTAATGAAAAACTGTTTTTT
-,TRBV5-4,TRBJ2-6,-,CASSSILASTGANVLTF,TGTGCCAGCAGCTCGATTTTAGCTAGTACTGGGGCCAACGTCCTGACTTTC
-,TRBV6-5,TRBJ2-1,-,CASSYYSGNEQFF,TGTGCCAGCAGTTACTATAGCGGCAATGAGCAGTTCTTC
-,TRBV13,TRBJ1-2,-,CASSSEQGAFGYTF,TGTGCCAGCAGCTCCGAACAGGGAGCGTTCGGCTACACCTTC
-,TRBV6-1,TRBJ2-1,few,CASSRRLDLNNEQFF,TGTGCCAGCAGTAGACGACTAGACCTAAACAATGAGCAGTTCTTC
-,TRBV30,TRBJ1-1,-,CAWSALGGMAFF,TGTGCCTGGAGTGCTTTGGGAGGGATGGCTTTCTTT
-,TRBV19,TRBJ1-1,-,CASSIGGGLLNTEAFF,TGTGCCAGTAGTATTGGGGGCGGACTTTTGAACACTGAAGCTTTCTTT
TRBD1,TRBV5-4,TRBJ2-7,-,CASTNETGDLPYEQYF,TGTGCCAGCACTAATGAGACAGGGGACCTACCCTACGAGCAGTACTTC
-,TRBV19,TRBJ1-3,-,CASSNRGAGNTIYF,TGTGCCAGTAGTAATCGGGGGGCAGGAAACACCATATATTTT
-,TRBV21-1,TRBJ1-2,-,CASSKARRVVRANNYGYTF,TGTGCCAGCAGCAAAGCGCGGAGGGTTGTACGAGCTAATAACTATGGCTACACCTTC
-,TRBV7-9,TRBJ1-5,few,CASSLGSGHQPQHF,TGTGCCAGCAGCTTAGGGTCAGGTCACCAGCCCCAGCATTTT
-,TRBV30,TRBJ1-5,-,CAWSVLSSQPQHF,TGTGCCTGGAGTGTACTATCGTCTCAGCCCCAGCATTTT
TRBD2,TRBV4-2,TRBJ2-3,few,CASSHLAGSGDTQYF,TGTGCCAGCAGCCACTTAGCGGGATCGGGAGATACGCAGTATTTT
-,TRBV6-1,TRBJ1-2,-,CASSPGTTSYGYTF,TGTGCCAGCAGTCCCGGGACAACTAGCTATGGCTACACCTTC
-,TRBV5-6,TRBJ1-1,-,CASSWGRTEAFF,TGTGCCAGCAGCTGGGGCCGGACTGAAGCTTTCTTT
-,TRBV6-1,TRBJ1-5,few,CASTNQGSQPQHF,TGTGCCAGCACCAATCAGGGGTCGCAGCCCCAGCATTTT
-,TRBV30,TRBJ1-1,-,CAWSVFRQGESFF,TGTGCCTGGAGTGTATTCAGGCAGGGCGAAAGTTTCTTT
TRBD1,TRBV2,TRBJ2-2,-,CASSERQGTGELFF,TGTGCCAGCAGCGAGAGACAGGGAACCGGGGAGCTGTTTTTT
-,TRBV5-1,TRBJ2-1,-,CASSPGITDSSYNEQFF,TGCGCCAGCAGCCCGGGAATTACGGATAGCTCCTACAATGAGCAGTTCTTC
TRBD2,TRBV11-3,TRBJ2-5,-,CASTAGGGETQYF,TGTGCCAGCACCGCGGGGGGAGGAGAGACCCAGTACTTC
-,TRBV10-3,TRBJ1-1,-,CAISPNRFEDTEAFF,TGTGCCATCAGCCCTAATCGGTTTGAGGACACTGAAGCTTTCTTT
TRBD1,TRBV6-5,TRBJ1-1,-,CASSTTGYGTEAFF,TGTGCCAGCAGCACGACAGGGTATGGCACTGAAGCTTTCTTT
-,TRBV9,TRBJ1-4,-,CASSVRGTVWEKLFF,TGTGCCAGCAGCGTACGGGGGACGGTCTGGGAAAAACTGTTTTTT
-,TRBV28,TRBJ2-7,-,CASIAVSSYEQYF,TGTGCCAGCATAGCGGTATCCTCCTACGAGCAGTACTTC
TRBD1,TRBV28,TRBJ1-4,-,CASYRTGRREKLFF,TGTGCCAGCTATCGGACAGGGCGACGGGAAAAACTGTTTTTT
-,TRBV27,TRBJ1-1,-,CASSPWPNTEAFF,TGTGCCAGCAGTCCATGGCCTAACACTGAAGCTTTCTTT
TRBD1,TRBV7-8,TRBJ1-2,-,CASSLPRTGTYGYTF,TGTGCCAGCAGCTTACCGAGGACAGGGACCTATGGCTACACCTTC
TRBD2,TRBV5-1,TRBJ2-7,-,CASSLVVAGGTYEQYF,TGCGCCAGCAGCTTGGTTGTAGCGGGAGGAACCTACGAGCAGTACTTC